This TCR beta chain comes out of a study of cytomegalovirus exposure and HLA in healthy donors. The PCR made use of 60 Vbeta and 13 Jbeta primers. The assay was immunoSEQ multiplex PCR, and TCRdb's table has in-frame clones only and misses some. The table records 120,000 or so clones, around 82% of them present only once. This CDR3 contains 16 residues. J was trimmed by 4 bases and V by 4 bases; bases with no gene match: 10. CDR1 is MNHEY and CDR2 is SVGAGI in the germline V gene. This TCR was sampled from a male donor in good health and CMV-seropositive. The sample consisted of PBMCs. The gene calls are TRBV6-5 and TRBJ2-1; 7 bases map to TRBD2. CDR3 DNA sequence: TGTGCCAGCAGTTCTCAGGGCAGCGGGATTTACAATGAGCAGTTCTTC. Its translation: CASSSQGSGIYNEQFF.